The 24 T cell receptor beta chains below come from one sample, sequenced in a study of cytomegalovirus exposure and HLA in healthy donors. PCR primers comprised 60 Vbeta and 13 Jbeta primers. TCRdb keeps only in-frame clones here, not all; method: immunoSEQ multiplex PCR. The top ten hold about 2.5% of the sample, which has tens of thousands of clones, 70% to 90% seen once. The sequenced material came from PBMCs. Source of these receptors: a man younger than 35 in good health and CMV-seronegative.

The rearrangement joins TRBV6-5 to TRBJ2-2; 7 nucleotides agree with TRBD2. The germline gives CDR1 MNHEY, CDR2 SVGAGI. Trimming at V came to 7 bases and at J to 4 bases, leaving 0 bases not matched to a gene. The CDR3 runs to 12 residues. The CDR3 DNA follows: TGTGCCAGCACGGGGGGCACCGGGGAGCTGTTTTTT. Translation: CASTGGTGELFF.

The DNA for the CDR3 is TGTGCCAGCAGCCCAAGCGGGAGGGCCCTCGATACGCAGTATTTT. Its translation: CASSPSGRALDTQYF. The V gene is TRBV28, the J gene TRBJ2-3; 10 bases map to TRBD2. V gave up 6 bases and J gave up 6 bases; unmatched junction bases: 9. CDR3 length: 15 residues. The germline V gene encodes CDR1 MDHEN and CDR2 SYDVKM.

The rearrangement joins TRBV19 to TRBJ2-5, with D uncertain. V was clipped by 5 bases and J by 2 bases, with 9 bases between them. CDR3 size: 13 residues. The germline gives CDR1 LNHDA, CDR2 SQIVND (reference sequence). CDR3 loop: CASSSQAQETQYF. Written as DNA, the CDR3 is TGTGCCAGTAGTTCCCAGGCGCAAGAGACCCAGTACTTC.

This clone was seen only once. The chain couples TRBV4-3 to TRBJ1-2, with D possibly matching TRBD1 (5 bases). This CDR3 comprises 15 residues. Germline V gene sequence: CDR1 LGHNA, CDR2 YSLEER. V was cut by 0 bases and J by 7 bases, with 15 bases left in between. CDR3 DNA: TGCGCCAGCAGCCAAGAGAGGGCAGGGAGGCTTGGCTACACCTTC. This encodes CASSQERAGRLGYTF.

The chain combines TRBV7-3 with TRBJ2-7; 8 bases are a match to TRBD1. V shed 5 bases and J 0 bases; nucleotides not matched to a gene: 6. This CDR3 is 15 amino acids long. CDR1 and CDR2 (germline): SGHTA, FQGTGA. The CDR3 sequence: CASSRGQGPSYEQYF. CDR3 DNA sequence: TGTGCCAGCAGCAGAGGACAGGGCCCCTCCTACGAGCAGTACTTC.

J is TRBJ1-4 and V is TRBV5-4; TRBD1 aligns across 10 bases. V trimming: 0 bases; J trimming: 7 bases; junction bases outside the gene matches: 3. This CDR3 has 15 amino acids. Germline V gene lookup returns CDR1 SGHNT and CDR2 YYREEE (reference sequence). The CDR3 DNA follows: TGTGCCAGCAGCTTGGGGGGACAGGGGAGTGAAAAACTGTTTTTT. Protein sequence: CASSLGGQGSEKLFF.

The chain is built from TRBV30 and TRBJ2-7; 13 nucleotides line up with TRBD2. This CDR3 has 13 residues. Trimming at V came to 8 bases and at J to 2 bases, leaving 3 bases not matched to a gene. The germline CDR1 and CDR2 sequences are GTSNPN and SVGIG (reference sequence). The CDR3 DNA reads as TGTGCCGGGGGACTAGCGGGGCCCTACGAGCAGTACTTC. Its translation: CAGGLAGPYEQYF.

This chain joins TRBV6-5 and TRBJ1-1; D remains ambiguous. Trimming cost V 5 bases and J 1 base, with 14 bases left between them. Germline V lookup: CDR1 MNHEY, CDR2 SVGAGI. This CDR3 spans 15 amino acids. CDR3 region: CASSDYGGKNTEAFF. The DNA for the CDR3 is TGTGCCAGCAGTGACTACGGAGGGAAGAACACTGAAGCTTTCTTT.

The CDR3 bases are TGCGCCAGCAGCCCGGGGGACAGGGGGAAATACGAGCAGTACTTC. This encodes CASSPGDRGKYEQYF. The chain joins TRBV5-1 to TRBJ2-7; the match to TRBD1 covers 11 bases. The J segment lost 4 bases and the V segment lost 4 bases, leaving 7 bases of the junction unmatched. CDR3 length: 15 amino acids. Germline V gene data show CDR1 as SGHRS and CDR2 as YFSETQ. Full variable domain (rest looked up from reference TRBV5-1 and TRBJ2-7): KAGVTQTPRYLIKTRGQQVTLSCSPISGHRSVSWYQQTPGQGLQFLFEYFSETQRNKGNFPGRFSGRQFSNSRSEMNVSTLELGDSALYLCASSPGDRGKYEQYFGPGTRLTVT.

The V call is TRBV5-4, the J call TRBJ2-7; D not certain. The CDR3 consists of 13 residues. Germline assignment: CDR1 SGHNT and CDR2 YYREEE (reference sequence). Trimming left V 0 bases short and J 4 bases short, with 8 bases between. The CDR3 reads CASSLDLTYEQYF. The CDR3 region has the DNA TGTGCCAGCAGCTTGGATTTGACTTACGAGCAGTACTTC.

V usage is TRBV5-6 and J usage is TRBJ1-1, with 7 bases that match TRBD1. Germline assignment: CDR1 SGHDT and CDR2 YYEEEE. The CDR3 covers 13 residues. V trimming: 3 bases; J trimming: 4 bases; junction bases outside the gene matches: 3. The CDR3 sequence: CASSYGTATEAFF. The CDR3 nucleotides read TGTGCCAGCAGCTACGGGACAGCCACTGAAGCTTTCTTT.

The V and J genes are TRBV28 and TRBJ1-1; D may be TRBD1 (6 bases). V shed 6 bases and J shed 1 base, with 15 bases lying between them. Germline CDR1 and CDR2: MDHEN and SYDVKM. This CDR3 has 15 residues. In nucleotides, the CDR3 is TGTGCCAGCAGGAGCATACAGGGTCGGAACACTGAAGCTTTCTTT. Protein sequence: CASRSIQGRNTEAFF.

The V gene is TRBV30, the J gene TRBJ2-7; TRBD1 might be the D (6 bases). The CDR3 extends over 15 amino acids. Germline V lookup: CDR1 GTSNPN, CDR2 SVGIG (reference sequence). V dropped 3 bases and J dropped 2 bases, with 17 bases sitting between them. The CDR3 bases are TGTGCCTGGAGCCCAGGGGACCTCAGGCCCTACGAGCAGTACTTC. This translates into CAWSPGDLRPYEQYF.

CDR3 amino acids: CASSRDSLGANVLTF. The CDR3 DNA follows: TGTGCCAGCAGCAGAGACAGCCTCGGGGCCAACGTCCTGACTTTC. The rearrangement uses TRBV7-2 and TRBJ2-6; D might be TRBD1 (5 bases). Germline CDR1 reads SGHTA; CDR2 reads FQGNSA. V was cut by 5 bases and J by 4 bases, with 12 bases left in between. The CDR3 runs to 15 residues.

This rearrangement joins TRBV7-9 to TRBJ2-7; 8 positions agree with TRBD1. The germline CDR1 and CDR2 sequences are SEHNR and FQNEAQ (reference sequence). The CDR3 sequence is 14 residues long. J was trimmed by 3 bases and V by 6 bases; bases with no gene match: 7. Written as DNA, the CDR3 is TGTGCCAGCAGTATAGCAGGGGGCGGCTACGAGCAGTACTTC. The encoded protein is CASSIAGGGYEQYF.

V is TRBV19 and J is TRBJ1-4; D might be TRBD1 (5 bases). CDR1 and CDR2 (germline): LNHDA, SQIVND (reference sequence). V shed 6 bases and J shed 0 bases, with 8 bases lying between them. The CDR3 is 14 amino acids. CDR3 bases: TGTGCCAGTAGAGACAGTGCAACTAATGAAAAACTGTTTTTT. Residues: CASRDSATNEKLFF.

DNA for the CDR3: TGCGCCAGCAGCTCAGCCCTAGCGGGATCCACGGGACACAATGAGCAGTTCTTC. The encoded protein is CASSSALAGSTGHNEQFF. V usage is TRBV5-1 and J usage is TRBJ2-1; TRBD2 matches at 9 bases. The CDR3 is 18 amino acids. V lost 3 bases, J lost 5 bases, and 15 bases stayed unmatched. Per the germline V gene, CDR1 is SGHRS and CDR2 is YFSETQ.

The V and J genes are TRBV27 and TRBJ2-1, with a possible D match to TRBD1 (5 bases). Germline V lookup: CDR1 MNHEY, CDR2 SMNVEV (reference sequence). The CDR3 length is 15 residues. Trimming stripped 7 bases from V and 0 bases from J, with 13 bases between. CDR3 DNA sequence: TGTGCCAGCACCTTTGACAGTACCTCCTACAATGAGCAGTTCTTC. This gives the protein CASTFDSTSYNEQFF.

The chain employs TRBV4-2 and TRBJ2-3, with 10 bases matching TRBD2. The germline gives CDR1 LGHNA, CDR2 YNFKEQ. This CDR3 is 15 amino acids long. V dropped 11 bases and J dropped 4; count of bases not matched to a gene: 12. CDR3 sequence: CASQGLAGVADTQYF. The DNA for the CDR3 is TGTGCCTCCCAGGGGCTAGCGGGAGTCGCAGATACGCAGTATTTT.

The chain has TRBV19 and TRBJ1-1; D gene unclear. Trimming removed 2 bases from V and 5 bases from J, with 9 bases in between. CDR3 length: 13 amino acids. CDR1 is LNHDA and CDR2 is SQIVND in the germline V gene (reference sequence). CDR3 region: CASSITRGTEAFF. CDR3 in DNA: TGTGCCAGTAGTATAACCCGCGGGACTGAAGCTTTCTTT.

The chain has TRBV19 and TRBJ1-1; D may be TRBD1 (5 bases). This CDR3 is built from 15 residues. The V gene's germline CDR1 is LNHDA and CDR2 SQIVND (reference sequence). Trimming took off 3 bases at V and 5 bases at J, with 16 bases between the two ends. This CDR3 reads CASSIPGGVRTEAFF. In DNA form, the CDR3 reads TGTGCCAGTAGTATCCCGGGGGGGGTTAGGACTGAAGCTTTCTTT.

V gene TRBV27 combines with J gene TRBJ1-6; D not certain. This CDR3 region has 12 residues. Per the germline V gene, CDR1 is MNHEY and CDR2 is SMNVEV (reference sequence). V was trimmed by 6 bases and J by 9 bases, leaving 9 bases between them. This CDR3 is CASRSTVSPLHF. The CDR3 DNA is TGTGCCAGCAGGTCTACAGTTTCACCCCTCCACTTT.

The rearrangement links TRBV5-1 to TRBJ2-5; TRBD2 aligns across 7 bases. The CDR3 has 16 amino acids. J was trimmed by 4 bases and V by 6 bases; bases with no gene match: 15. CDR1 and CDR2 from the germline V gene are SGHRS and YFSETQ. CDR3 in DNA: TGCGCCAGCAAAGGGAGGGGCGGATTAGTTGGAGAGACCCAGTACTTC. The encoded protein is CASKGRGGLVGETQYF.

The genes are TRBV7-2 and TRBJ1-2; no clear D. Trimming removed 5 bases at V and 4 bases at J, with 17 bases between. The CDR3 contains 15 residues. Germline CDR1 reads SGHTA; CDR2 reads FQGNSA. The CDR3 spells CASSLLGLERYGYTF. CDR3 coding DNA: TGTGCCAGCAGCCTACTCGGATTGGAGCGCTATGGCTACACCTTC.